Sequencing of this T cell receptor (beta chain) was carried out in a study of tumor and adjacent non-tumor tissue in lung cancer. Comments on this clonotype: Its antigen is unidentified.

The template was RNA from unsorted bulk tissue. More than 3 cm separated this lung sample from the edge of the tumor. Germline CDR1 LNHDA, CDR2 SQIVND (reference sequence). V was shortened by 3 bases and J by 1 base, with 9 bases between the two germline ends. The CDR3 totals 14 residues. TCRbeta libraries were built with three rounds of nested PCR, modified from ARM-PCR. TCRdb analysed the multiplex PCR reads with MiXCR anew, one entry per CDR3 protein. The table lists about 86,000 distinct CDR3 sequences, under 80% of them singletons. Study results and limitations: Compared with tumor, normal lung showed significantly lower TCR diversity.

The sequence came from a woman aged 50 to 60 with non-small cell lung cancer. Material for sequencing was distant non-tumor lung tissue. The rearrangement joins TRBV19 to TRBJ2-5; no firm D call. The CDR3, as DNA: TGTGCCAGTAGTATCCATGGCGCCCAAGAGACCCAGTACTTC. Its translation: CASSIHGAQETQYF. Variable domain in full (rest from reference TRBV19 and TRBJ2-5): DGGITQSPKYLFRKEGQNVTLSCEQNLNHDAMYWYRQDPGQGLRLIYYSQIVNDFQKGDIAEGYSVSREKKESFPLTVTSAQKNPTAFYLCASSIHGAQETQYFGPGTRLLVL.